Listed below are T cell receptor beta chains from one sample, sequenced in a study of T cell repertoires and Cas9 in healthy adults. The method was immunoSEQ multiplex PCR; TCRdb's version includes in-frame clones alone and lacks a portion of them. The data hold around 20,000 clones, with about 89% observed a single time. Input material: CD4+ effector T cells (CD127+, CD25-, CD137-, CD154-) from PBMCs; culture status not recorded. The receptor source for this set is a human donor in good health. Both conserved end residues are part of each CDR3. The order of the fields is clone size, V gene, J gene, D gene, CDR3 protein, CDR3 DNA. A D gene is named only where the DNA matches it firmly. Size is stated for part of the rows, as once, few or many counts, or as a class when the clone is expanded.

clone size: once
V gene: TRBV20-1
J gene: TRBJ1-5
D gene: .
CDR3 protein: CSASSRAWRHF
CDR3 DNA: TGCAGTGCTAGTTCCCGGGCCTGGAGGCATTTT

clone size: .
V gene: TRBV11-1
J gene: TRBJ1-1
D gene: .
CDR3 protein: CASSLRGGYNTEAFF
CDR3 DNA: TGTGCCAGCAGCTTACGCGGCGGCTATAACACTGAAGCTTTCTTT

clone size: .
V gene: TRBV5-6
J gene: TRBJ1-1
D gene: .
CDR3 protein: CASSLVSGDTEAFF
CDR3 DNA: TGTGCCAGCAGCTTGGTCAGTGGGGACACTGAAGCTTTCTTT

clone size: .
V gene: TRBV30
J gene: TRBJ1-5
D gene: .
CDR3 protein: CAWSGVNSNQPQHF
CDR3 DNA: TGTGCCTGGAGTGGGGTGAATAGCAATCAGCCCCAGCATTTT

clone size: .
V gene: TRBV7-9
J gene: TRBJ1-5
D gene: TRBD1
CDR3 protein: CASSKAGQGNQPQHF
CDR3 DNA: TGTGCCAGCAGCAAGGCGGGACAGGGCAATCAGCCCCAGCATTTT

clone size: .
V gene: TRBV4-1
J gene: TRBJ1-6
D gene: .
CDR3 protein: CASSQDLPTEVNNSPLHF
CDR3 DNA: TGCGCCAGCAGCCAAGATTTGCCCACGGAGGTGAACAATTCACCCCTCCACTTT

clone size: few
V gene: TRBV2
J gene: TRBJ1-1
D gene: .
CDR3 protein: CASKGNTEAFF
CDR3 DNA: TGTGCCAGCAAGGGGAACACTGAAGCTTTCTTT

clone size: .
V gene: TRBV28
J gene: TRBJ2-1
D gene: TRBD1
CDR3 protein: CASSDRTGLSYNEQFF
CDR3 DNA: TGTGCCAGCAGTGACCGGACAGGTCTATCCTACAATGAGCAGTTCTTC

clone size: .
V gene: TRBV28
J gene: TRBJ1-5
D gene: .
CDR3 protein: CASSFGGGVYNQPQHF
CDR3 DNA: TGTGCCAGCAGTTTTGGAGGTGGGGTCTACAATCAGCCCCAGCATTTT

clone size: .
V gene: TRBV4-3
J gene: TRBJ1-5
D gene: TRBD1
CDR3 protein: CASSQEAGGSNQPQHF
CDR3 DNA: TGCGCCAGCAGCCAAGAGGCAGGGGGGAGCAATCAGCCCCAGCATTTT

clone size: .
V gene: TRBV6-6
J gene: TRBJ1-5
D gene: .
CDR3 protein: CASTTRAGQPQHF
CDR3 DNA: TGTGCCAGCACCACAAGAGCGGGGCAGCCCCAGCATTTT

clone size: .
V gene: TRBV7-9
J gene: TRBJ2-7
D gene: .
CDR3 protein: CASTRGPGAHEQYF
CDR3 DNA: TGTGCCAGCACCCGAGGGCCAGGGGCCCACGAGCAGTACTTC

clone size: .
V gene: TRBV6-4
J gene: TRBJ2-7
D gene: .
CDR3 protein: CASSDSGPPKYEQYF
CDR3 DNA: TGTGCCAGCAGTGACTCGGGACCTCCAAAATACGAGCAGTACTTC

clone size: .
V gene: TRBV28
J gene: TRBJ2-7
D gene: TRBD1
CDR3 protein: CASMNRRDRGTYEQYF
CDR3 DNA: TGTGCCAGCATGAATCGCCGGGACAGGGGCACCTACGAGCAGTACTTC

clone size: .
V gene: TRBV5-1
J gene: TRBJ2-3
D gene: TRBD2
CDR3 protein: CASSPWGGTHSDTQYF
CDR3 DNA: TGCGCCAGCAGCCCATGGGGGGGGACCCATTCAGATACGCAGTATTTT

clone size: .
V gene: TRBV4-3
J gene: TRBJ2-2
D gene: TRBD2
CDR3 protein: CASSRVLAGGRRNTGELFF
CDR3 DNA: TGCGCCAGCAGCCGAGTCTTAGCGGGAGGGCGTAGAAACACCGGGGAGCTGTTTTTT

clone size: .
V gene: TRBV6-1
J gene: TRBJ2-5
D gene: .
CDR3 protein: CASSSTEQETQYF
CDR3 DNA: TGTGCCAGCAGCTCGACAGAACAAGAGACCCAGTACTTC

clone size: .
V gene: TRBV11-3
J gene: TRBJ2-3
D gene: .
CDR3 protein: CASSLPGGDTQYF
CDR3 DNA: TGTGCCAGCAGCCTTCCAGGAGGAGATACGCAGTATTTT

clone size: once
V gene: TRBV5-5
J gene: TRBJ2-3
D gene: TRBD1
CDR3 protein: CASSWGQGPTDTQYF
CDR3 DNA: TGTGCCAGCAGCTGGGGACAGGGCCCGACAGATACGCAGTATTTT

clone size: once
V gene: TRBV30
J gene: TRBJ2-2
D gene: .
CDR3 protein: CAWSVGPERELFF
CDR3 DNA: TGTGCCTGGAGTGTAGGCCCCGAGAGGGAGCTGTTTTTT

clone size: .
V gene: TRBV6-1
J gene: TRBJ2-7
D gene: .
CDR3 protein: CASIRAGSEQYF
CDR3 DNA: TGTGCCAGCATCAGGGCAGGGAGCGAGCAGTACTTC

clone size: .
V gene: TRBV28
J gene: TRBJ2-2
D gene: TRBD1
CDR3 protein: CVVGDRGRAGELFF
CDR3 DNA: TGTGTTGTCGGGGACAGGGGTAGGGCCGGGGAGCTGTTTTTT

clone size: .
V gene: TRBV27
J gene: TRBJ1-2
D gene: .
CDR3 protein: CASSLSDRGGYGYTF
CDR3 DNA: TGTGCCAGCAGTTTATCCGACCGGGGGGGCTATGGCTACACCTTC

clone size: .
V gene: TRBV5-1
J gene: TRBJ1-2
D gene: .
CDR3 protein: CASSKSMTGLRYGYTF
CDR3 DNA: TGCGCCAGCAGTAAGTCCATGACAGGTTTGCGATATGGCTACACCTTC

clone size: few
V gene: TRBV10-3
J gene: TRBJ1-1
D gene: TRBD1
CDR3 protein: CAISESRQGGGEAFF
CDR3 DNA: TGTGCCATCAGTGAGTCGAGACAGGGCGGAGGTGAAGCTTTCTTT

clone size: .
V gene: TRBV6-1
J gene: TRBJ2-2
D gene: .
CDR3 protein: CASTLATTGELFF
CDR3 DNA: TGTGCCAGTACGTTAGCGACCACCGGGGAGCTGTTTTTT

clone size: .
V gene: TRBV7-9
J gene: TRBJ1-2
D gene: TRBD1
CDR3 protein: CASSSTPGQGNYGYTF
CDR3 DNA: TGTGCCAGCAGTTCTACACCGGGACAGGGGAACTATGGCTACACCTTC

clone size: .
V gene: TRBV7-2
J gene: TRBJ1-3
D gene: .
CDR3 protein: CASSFAGSGNTIYF
CDR3 DNA: TGTGCCAGCAGCTTCGCAGGCTCTGGAAACACCATATATTTT

clone size: few
V gene: TRBV19
J gene: TRBJ1-1
D gene: .
CDR3 protein: CASSKGRTNTEAFF
CDR3 DNA: TGTGCCAGTAGTAAGGGACGTACGAACACTGAAGCTTTCTTT

clone size: .
V gene: TRBV6-6
J gene: TRBJ1-1
D gene: .
CDR3 protein: CASSTTGVTEAFF
CDR3 DNA: TGTGCCAGCAGCACCACCGGAGTCACTGAAGCTTTCTTT

clone size: .
V gene: TRBV29-1
J gene: TRBJ2-3
D gene: TRBD2
CDR3 protein: CSVEQRGLAGGGDTQYF
CDR3 DNA: TGCAGCGTTGAACAGCGAGGACTAGCGGGAGGGGGAGATACGCAGTATTTT

clone size: once
V gene: TRBV28
J gene: TRBJ1-1
D gene: .
CDR3 protein: CASSFSGGWGF
CDR3 DNA: TGTGCCAGCAGCTTTTCGGGGGGCTGGGGCTTT

clone size: .
V gene: TRBV4-3
J gene: TRBJ1-2
D gene: .
CDR3 protein: CASSQKKRPQGLGGLEYGYTF
CDR3 DNA: TGCGCCAGCAGCCAAAAAAAAAGACCCCAGGGGCTCGGGGGGTTGGAGTATGGCTACACCTTC

clone size: .
V gene: TRBV6-5
J gene: TRBJ2-3
D gene: TRBD2
CDR3 protein: CASSSPGGRAADTQYF
CDR3 DNA: TGTGCCAGCAGTTCCCCTGGCGGGAGGGCCGCAGATACGCAGTATTTT

clone size: .
V gene: TRBV6-1
J gene: TRBJ1-5
D gene: TRBD1
CDR3 protein: CASSGGTGFVQPQHF
CDR3 DNA: TGTGCCAGCAGTGGGGGGACAGGGTTTGTTCAGCCCCAGCATTTT

clone size: .
V gene: TRBV10-1
J gene: TRBJ2-3
D gene: TRBD2
CDR3 protein: CASSEASGGLTDTQYF
CDR3 DNA: TGCGCCAGCAGTGAAGCCAGCGGGGGGCTCACAGATACGCAGTATTTT

clone size: .
V gene: TRBV7-9
J gene: TRBJ1-4
D gene: .
CDR3 protein: CASSFARDNEKLFF
CDR3 DNA: TGTGCCAGCAGCTTTGCGAGGGATAATGAAAAACTGTTTTTT

clone size: .
V gene: TRBV4-1
J gene: TRBJ1-1
D gene: .
CDR3 protein: CASSQVWSTEAFF
CDR3 DNA: TGCGCCAGCAGCCAAGTCTGGAGCACTGAAGCTTTCTTT

clone size: .
V gene: TRBV6-1
J gene: TRBJ1-5
D gene: TRBD1
CDR3 protein: CASSAQGYSNQPQHF
CDR3 DNA: TGTGCCAGCAGCGCACAGGGGTATAGCAATCAGCCCCAGCATTTT

clone size: .
V gene: TRBV6-5
J gene: TRBJ1-6
D gene: TRBD1
CDR3 protein: CASDGTVNSPLHF
CDR3 DNA: TGTGCCAGCGATGGGACAGTAAATTCACCCCTCCACTTT

clone size: .
V gene: TRBV6-1
J gene: TRBJ2-5
D gene: .
CDR3 protein: CGGGPQETQYF
CDR3 DNA: TGTGGGGGGGGGCCCCAAGAGACCCAGTACTTC

clone size: .
V gene: TRBV18
J gene: TRBJ1-6
D gene: .
CDR3 protein: CASSPGKGSPLHF
CDR3 DNA: TGTGCCAGCTCTCCGGGGAAGGGTTCACCCCTCCACTTT

clone size: .
V gene: TRBV27
J gene: TRBJ2-2
D gene: TRBD1
CDR3 protein: CASRLDRVTGELFF
CDR3 DNA: TGTGCCAGCAGATTGGACAGGGTGACCGGGGAGCTGTTTTTT

clone size: .
V gene: TRBV5-5
J gene: TRBJ1-5
D gene: .
CDR3 protein: CASSSDGFNQPQHF
CDR3 DNA: TGTGCCAGCAGCTCGGACGGATTCAATCAGCCCCAGCATTTT

clone size: .
V gene: TRBV27
J gene: TRBJ2-1
D gene: .
CDR3 protein: CASSLFSPRSSYNEQFF
CDR3 DNA: TGTGCCAGCAGTTTGTTCTCCCCTCGGAGCTCCTACAATGAGCAGTTCTTC

clone size: .
V gene: TRBV5-1
J gene: TRBJ2-2
D gene: TRBD1
CDR3 protein: CASSLARAGGAGGELFF
CDR3 DNA: TGCGCCAGCAGCTTGGCCAGGGCAGGGGGCGCAGGCGGGGAGCTGTTTTTT

clone size: .
V gene: TRBV4-1
J gene: TRBJ2-5
D gene: TRBD2
CDR3 protein: CASSRLTGGVKETQYF
CDR3 DNA: TGCGCCAGCAGCCGCCTCACGGGGGGGGTAAAAGAGACCCAGTACTTC

clone size: .
V gene: TRBV19
J gene: TRBJ1-2
D gene: .
CDR3 protein: CASSTGHLANYGYTF
CDR3 DNA: TGTGCCAGTAGTACGGGACATCTAGCTAACTATGGCTACACCTTC

clone size: .
V gene: TRBV27
J gene: TRBJ2-5
D gene: TRBD1
CDR3 protein: CASRLRRQGQETQYF
CDR3 DNA: TGTGCCAGCAGGCTAAGGAGACAGGGTCAAGAGACCCAGTACTTC

clone size: .
V gene: TRBV7-9
J gene: TRBJ2-7
D gene: TRBD2
CDR3 protein: CASSLDWGQTSGRRHEQYF
CDR3 DNA: TGTGCCAGCAGCTTAGATTGGGGCCAGACTAGCGGGAGAAGGCACGAGCAGTACTTC

clone size: .
V gene: TRBV28
J gene: TRBJ2-5
D gene: .
CDR3 protein: CASRRGGPQETQYF
CDR3 DNA: TGTGCCAGCAGGAGGGGGGGGCCCCAAGAGACCCAGTACTTC

clone size: .
V gene: TRBV19
J gene: TRBJ1-3
D gene: .
CDR3 protein: CASSIDPQGPTGNTIYF
CDR3 DNA: TGTGCCAGTAGTATAGACCCACAGGGTCCTACTGGAAACACCATATATTTT

clone size: .
V gene: TRBV5-1
J gene: TRBJ1-2
D gene: TRBD1
CDR3 protein: CASSPTGEGYGYTF
CDR3 DNA: TGCGCCAGCAGCCCTACAGGGGAAGGCTATGGCTACACCTTC

clone size: .
V gene: TRBV28
J gene: TRBJ1-2
D gene: .
CDR3 protein: CASSRTADTF
CDR3 DNA: TGTGCCAGCAGCCGGACAGCGGACACCTTC

clone size: .
V gene: TRBV7-3
J gene: TRBJ2-2
D gene: .
CDR3 protein: CASSLITGTYTGELFF
CDR3 DNA: TGTGCCAGCAGCTTAATCACTGGGACCTACACCGGGGAGCTGTTTTTT

clone size: once
V gene: TRBV28
J gene: TRBJ2-5
D gene: TRBD2
CDR3 protein: CASSRGGSTETQYF
CDR3 DNA: TGTGCCAGCAGTCGGGGGGGGTCTACAGAGACCCAGTACTTC

clone size: .
V gene: TRBV6-1
J gene: TRBJ1-5
D gene: .
CDR3 protein: CASSEARLGTGQPQHF
CDR3 DNA: TGTGCCAGCAGTGAAGCGCGTCTGGGGACTGGACAGCCCCAGCATTTT

clone size: .
V gene: TRBV9
J gene: TRBJ2-7
D gene: .
CDR3 protein: CASSPDAFYEQYF
CDR3 DNA: TGTGCCAGCAGCCCTGACGCCTTCTACGAGCAGTACTTC